These 2 T cell receptor beta chains came from one sample sequenced in a study of shared clonotypes between healthy human individuals. Some clones are missing from TCRdb's copy, which holds only in-frame ones; the method was immunoSEQ multiplex PCR. This repertoire shows about 1,500,000 clones, 95% to 97% found once; its top ten account for approximately 1.2%. Sequenced sample: naive CD4+ T cells sorted from blood. Subset given: CD45RA+ positively selected. Source of these receptors: a man younger than 40 in good health.

The gene calls are TRBV7-9 and TRBJ2-1; TRBD2 matches 10 bases. The CDR3 loop spans 19 amino acids. Trimming at V came to 2 bases and at J to 1 base, leaving 11 bases not matched to a gene. Germline values: CDR1 SEHNR, CDR2 FQNEAQ (reference sequence). The CDR3 is CASSLRLGAGGGSYNEQFF. The CDR3 DNA sequence: TGTGCCAGCAGCTTAAGGTTGGGAGCGGGAGGGGGTTCCTACAATGAGCAGTTCTTC.

The chain carries TRBV6-4 and TRBJ2-5; D gene ambiguous. This CDR3 region has 12 residues. From germline, CDR1 is MRHNA and CDR2 SNTAGT. Trimming stripped 3 bases from V and 5 bases from J, with 7 bases between. The CDR3 nucleotides are TGTGCCAGCAGTGATCAGTCGGAGACCCAGTACTTC. The encoded protein is CASSDQSETQYF.